This T cell receptor beta chain was documented in a study of T cell responses to AZD1222 COVID-19 vaccine. Study-level points and caveats: Spike-spanning, vaccine-associated CD4 TCRs were dominant at 160-218 and 743-854. Clonal diversity was possibly underestimated; the donors were predominantly white British and more often female. Once two AZD1222 doses were given, Spike-specific TCR breadth and depth went up. Reportedly, close to half of spike-specific TCRs are directed against unmutated variant regions.

Only in-frame clones appear in the TCRdb table, and some are missing; sequencing was by immunoSEQ multiplex PCR. The table has roughly 120,000 clones, approximately 85% seen once; the top ten hold less than 8%. This clone was detected once. Its antigen is still unknown. CDR3 length equals 17 residues. Germline V lookup: CDR1 LNHNV, CDR2 YYDKDF (reference sequence). Trimming stripped 0 bases from V and 2 bases from J, with 14 bases between. This TCR was recovered from an adult in good health. The V call is TRBV15, the J call TRBJ1-3; tentatively, D is TRBD1 (5 bases). Sequenced material: peripheral blood, taken on day 0 of AZD1222 vaccination. The CDR3 loop reads CATSRDHGGGPGNTIYF. The CDR3 nucleotides are TGTGCCACCAGCAGAGATCACGGGGGAGGCCCTGGAAACACCATATATTTT.